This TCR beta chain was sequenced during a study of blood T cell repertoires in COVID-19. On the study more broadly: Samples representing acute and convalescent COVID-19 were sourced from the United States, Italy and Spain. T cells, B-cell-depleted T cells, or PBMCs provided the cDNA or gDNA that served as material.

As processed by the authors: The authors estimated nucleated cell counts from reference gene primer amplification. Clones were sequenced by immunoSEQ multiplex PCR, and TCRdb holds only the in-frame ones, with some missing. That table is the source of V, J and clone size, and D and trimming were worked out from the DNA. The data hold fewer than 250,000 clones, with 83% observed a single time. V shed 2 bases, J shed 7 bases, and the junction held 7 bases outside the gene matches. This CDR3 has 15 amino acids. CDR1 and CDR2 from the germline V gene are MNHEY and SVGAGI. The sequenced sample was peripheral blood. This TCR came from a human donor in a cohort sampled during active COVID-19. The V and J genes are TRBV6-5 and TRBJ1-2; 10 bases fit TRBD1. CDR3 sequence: CASSYRQGARGGYTF. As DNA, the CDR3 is TGTGCCAGCAGTTACCGACAGGGGGCTCGCGGTGGCTACACCTTC.